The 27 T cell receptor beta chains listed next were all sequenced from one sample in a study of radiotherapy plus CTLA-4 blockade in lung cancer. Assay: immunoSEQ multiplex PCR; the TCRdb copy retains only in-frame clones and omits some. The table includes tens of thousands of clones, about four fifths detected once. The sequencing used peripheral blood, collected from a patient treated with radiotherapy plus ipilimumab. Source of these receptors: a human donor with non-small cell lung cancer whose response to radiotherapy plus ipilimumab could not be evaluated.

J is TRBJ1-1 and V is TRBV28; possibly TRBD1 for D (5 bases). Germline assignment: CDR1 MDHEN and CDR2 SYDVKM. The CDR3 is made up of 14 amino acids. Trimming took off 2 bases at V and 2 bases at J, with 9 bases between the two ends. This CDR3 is CASSLRGLNTEAFF. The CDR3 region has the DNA TGTGCCAGCAGTTTAAGGGGACTTAACACTGAAGCTTTCTTT.

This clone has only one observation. CDR3 residues: CAAEGQGVDVGELFF. CDR3 sequence (DNA): TGTGCGGCGGAGGGACAGGGGGTAGATGTCGGGGAGCTGTTTTTT. V usage is TRBV30 and J usage is TRBJ2-2; 11 positions match TRBD1. Germline V gene data show CDR1 as GTSNPN and CDR2 as SVGIG (reference sequence). This CDR3 spans 15 amino acids.

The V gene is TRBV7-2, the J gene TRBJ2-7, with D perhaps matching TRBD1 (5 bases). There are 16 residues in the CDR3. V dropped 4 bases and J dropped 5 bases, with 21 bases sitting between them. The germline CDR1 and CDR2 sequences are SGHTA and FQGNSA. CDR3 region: CASSSKVGRARNEQYF. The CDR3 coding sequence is TGTGCCAGCAGCTCGAAGGTAGGCAGGGCGAGGAACGAGCAGTACTTC.

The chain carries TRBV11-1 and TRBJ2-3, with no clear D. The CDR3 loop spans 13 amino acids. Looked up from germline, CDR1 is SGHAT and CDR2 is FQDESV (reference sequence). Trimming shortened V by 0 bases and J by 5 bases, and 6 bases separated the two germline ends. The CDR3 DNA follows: TGTGCCAGCAGCTTAGCGCGTATAGATACGCAGTATTTT. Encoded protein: CASSLARIDTQYF.

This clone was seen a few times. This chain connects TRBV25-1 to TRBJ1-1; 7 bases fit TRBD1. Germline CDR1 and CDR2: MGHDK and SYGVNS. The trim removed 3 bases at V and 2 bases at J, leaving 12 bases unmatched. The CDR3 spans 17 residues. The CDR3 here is CASSDSQRRDRNTEAFF. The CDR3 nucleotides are TGTGCCAGCAGTGACTCCCAACGCCGGGACAGAAACACTGAAGCTTTCTTT.

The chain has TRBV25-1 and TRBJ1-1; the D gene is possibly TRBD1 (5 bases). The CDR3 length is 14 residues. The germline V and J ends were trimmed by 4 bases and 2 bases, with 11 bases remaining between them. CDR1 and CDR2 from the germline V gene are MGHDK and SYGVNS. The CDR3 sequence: CASSATASNTEAFF. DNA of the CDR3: TGTGCCAGCAGTGCGACAGCCTCTAACACTGAAGCTTTCTTT.

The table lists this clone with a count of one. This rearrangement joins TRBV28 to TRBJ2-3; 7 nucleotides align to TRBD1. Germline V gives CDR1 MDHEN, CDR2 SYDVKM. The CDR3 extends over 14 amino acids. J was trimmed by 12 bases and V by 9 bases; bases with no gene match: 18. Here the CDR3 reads CASVTGATVPLQYF. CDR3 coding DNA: TGTGCCAGTGTCACAGGGGCTACCGTCCCCTTACAGTATTTT.

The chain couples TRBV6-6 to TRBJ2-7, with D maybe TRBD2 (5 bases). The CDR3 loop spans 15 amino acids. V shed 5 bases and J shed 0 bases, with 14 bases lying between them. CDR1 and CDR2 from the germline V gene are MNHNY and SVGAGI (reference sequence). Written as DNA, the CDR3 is TGTGCCAGCAGTGGCTTGAGCGGTACCTCCTACGAGCAGTACTTC. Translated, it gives CASSGLSGTSYEQYF.

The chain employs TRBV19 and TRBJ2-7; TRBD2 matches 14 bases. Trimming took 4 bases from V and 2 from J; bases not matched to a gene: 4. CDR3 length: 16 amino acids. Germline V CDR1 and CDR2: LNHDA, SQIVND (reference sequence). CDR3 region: CASSKGLAGDPYEQYF. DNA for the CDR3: TGTGCCAGTAGTAAGGGACTAGCGGGAGACCCCTACGAGCAGTACTTC.

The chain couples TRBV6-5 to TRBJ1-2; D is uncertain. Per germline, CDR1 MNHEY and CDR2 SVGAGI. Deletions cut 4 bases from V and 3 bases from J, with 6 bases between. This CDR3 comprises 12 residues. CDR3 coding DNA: TGTGCCAGCAGTTCCCCGGACTATGGCTACACCTTC. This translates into CASSSPDYGYTF.

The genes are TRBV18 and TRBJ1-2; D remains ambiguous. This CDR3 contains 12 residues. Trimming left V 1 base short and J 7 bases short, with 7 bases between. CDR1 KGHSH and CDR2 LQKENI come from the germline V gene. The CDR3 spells CASSPQRSGYTF. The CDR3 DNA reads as TGTGCCAGCTCACCACAGAGGTCTGGCTACACCTTC.

Here the CDR3 DNA reads TGTGCCAGCGCAGGGCTACAAAGCAATCAGCCCCAGCATTTT. Translating gives CASAGLQSNQPQHF. The chain joins TRBV6-5 to TRBJ1-5; maybe TRBD1 (5 bases). Germline CDR1 MNHEY, CDR2 SVGAGI. The CDR3 loop spans 14 amino acids. V was clipped by 8 bases and J by 1 base, with 12 bases between them.

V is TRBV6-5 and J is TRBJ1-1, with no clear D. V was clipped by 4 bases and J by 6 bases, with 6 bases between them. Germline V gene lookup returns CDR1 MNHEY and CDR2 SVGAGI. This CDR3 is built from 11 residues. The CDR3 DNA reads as TGTGCCAGCAGTTCGGGTCCTGAAGCTTTCTTT. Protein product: CASSSGPEAFF.

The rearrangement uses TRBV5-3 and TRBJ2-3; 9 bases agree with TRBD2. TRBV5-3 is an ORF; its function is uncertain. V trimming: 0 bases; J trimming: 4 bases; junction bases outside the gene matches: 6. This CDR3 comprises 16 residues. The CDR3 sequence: CARSLVGSGSSDTQYF. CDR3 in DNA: TGTGCCAGAAGCTTGGTGGGTAGCGGGAGCTCAGATACGCAGTATTTT.

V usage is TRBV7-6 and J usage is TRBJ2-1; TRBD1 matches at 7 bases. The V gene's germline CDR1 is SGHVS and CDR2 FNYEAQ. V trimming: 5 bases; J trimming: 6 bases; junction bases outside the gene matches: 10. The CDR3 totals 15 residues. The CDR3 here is CASSPYGGQVNEQFF. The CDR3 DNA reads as TGTGCCAGCAGCCCCTACGGCGGACAGGTCAATGAGCAGTTCTTC.

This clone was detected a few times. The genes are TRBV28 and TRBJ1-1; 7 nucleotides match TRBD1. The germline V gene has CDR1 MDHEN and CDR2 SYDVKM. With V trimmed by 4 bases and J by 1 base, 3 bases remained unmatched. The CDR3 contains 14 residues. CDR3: CASSSTGENTEAFF. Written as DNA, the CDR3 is TGTGCCAGCAGTTCCACAGGGGAGAACACTGAAGCTTTCTTT.

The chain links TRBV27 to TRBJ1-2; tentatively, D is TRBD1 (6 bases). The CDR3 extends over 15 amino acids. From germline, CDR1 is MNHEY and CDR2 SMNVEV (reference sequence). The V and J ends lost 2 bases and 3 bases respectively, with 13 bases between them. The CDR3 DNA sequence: TGTGCCAGCAGTTTAAAGGCAGGGGCCCACTATGGCTACACCTTC. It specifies CASSLKAGAHYGYTF.

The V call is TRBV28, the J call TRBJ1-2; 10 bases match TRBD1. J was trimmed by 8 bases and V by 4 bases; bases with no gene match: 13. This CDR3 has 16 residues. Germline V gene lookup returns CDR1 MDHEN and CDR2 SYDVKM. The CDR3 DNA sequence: TGTGCCAGCAGTTCCCTCCCGGGACAGGGGATTACGGGCTACACCTTC. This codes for CASSSLPGQGITGYTF.

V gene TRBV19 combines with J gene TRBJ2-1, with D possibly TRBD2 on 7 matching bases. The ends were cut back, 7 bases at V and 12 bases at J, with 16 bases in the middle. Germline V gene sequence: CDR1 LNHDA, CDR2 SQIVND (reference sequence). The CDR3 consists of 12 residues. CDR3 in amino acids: CASNLGEGGQFF. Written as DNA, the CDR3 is TGTGCCAGTAACTTAGGGGAGGGGGGGCAGTTCTTC.

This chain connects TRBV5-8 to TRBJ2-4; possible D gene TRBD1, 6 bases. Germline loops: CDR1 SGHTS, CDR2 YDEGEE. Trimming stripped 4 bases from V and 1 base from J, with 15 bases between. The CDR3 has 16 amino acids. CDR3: CASSNRVGLAKNIQYF. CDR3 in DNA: TGTGCCAGCAGCAACAGGGTGGGATTGGCCAAAAACATTCAGTACTTC. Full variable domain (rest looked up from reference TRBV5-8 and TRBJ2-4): EAGVTQSPTHLIKTRGQQATLRCSPISGHTSVYWYQQALGLGLQFLLWYDEGEERNRGNFPPRFSGRQFPNYSSELNVNALELEDSALYLCASSNRVGLAKNIQYFGAGTRLSVL.

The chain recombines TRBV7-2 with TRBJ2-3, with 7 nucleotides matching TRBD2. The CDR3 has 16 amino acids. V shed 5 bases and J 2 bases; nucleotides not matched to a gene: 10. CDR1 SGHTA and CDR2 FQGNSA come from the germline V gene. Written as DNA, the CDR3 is TGTGCCAGCAGCCCCTTAGCGGGTTCCCCCACAGATACGCAGTATTTT. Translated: CASSPLAGSPTDTQYF.

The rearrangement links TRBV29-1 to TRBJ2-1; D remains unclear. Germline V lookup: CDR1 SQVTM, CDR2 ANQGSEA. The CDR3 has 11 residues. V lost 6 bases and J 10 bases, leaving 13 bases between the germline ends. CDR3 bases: TGCAGCGTCGACACGATCTCAGAGCAGTTCTTC. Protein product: CSVDTISEQFF.

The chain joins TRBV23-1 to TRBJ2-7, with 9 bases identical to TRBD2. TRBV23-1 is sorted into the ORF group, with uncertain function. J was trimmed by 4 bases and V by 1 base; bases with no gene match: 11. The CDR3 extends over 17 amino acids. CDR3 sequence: CASSQLGGRAKGYEQYF. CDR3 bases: TGCGCCAGCAGTCAATTAGGCGGGAGGGCGAAAGGTTACGAGCAGTACTTC.

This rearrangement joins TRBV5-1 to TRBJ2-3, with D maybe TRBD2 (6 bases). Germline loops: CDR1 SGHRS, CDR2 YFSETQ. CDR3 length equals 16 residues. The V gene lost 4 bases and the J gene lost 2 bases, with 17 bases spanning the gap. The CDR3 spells CASSPRRSRDTDTQYF. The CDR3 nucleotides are TGCGCCAGCAGCCCCCGTAGATCGCGGGACACAGATACGCAGTATTTT.

Here the CDR3 DNA reads TGTGCCAGCAGAGGACAGGGCGCTAGCACAGATACGCAGTATTTT. Its translation: CASRGQGASTDTQYF. The rearrangement uses TRBV11-2 and TRBJ2-3, with 8 bases fitting TRBD1. The ends lost 6 bases at V and 0 bases at J; junction bases unmatched: 5. The germline V gene has CDR1 SGHAT and CDR2 FQNNGV. This CDR3 is built from 15 residues. Combining the CDR3 with reference TRBV11-2 and TRBJ2-3 gives the whole variable domain EAGVAQSPRYKIIEKRQSVAFWCNPISGHATLYWYQQILGQGPKLLIQFQNNGVVDDSQLPKDRFSAERLKGVDSTLKIQPAKLEDSAVYLCASRGQGASTDTQYFGPGTRLTVL.

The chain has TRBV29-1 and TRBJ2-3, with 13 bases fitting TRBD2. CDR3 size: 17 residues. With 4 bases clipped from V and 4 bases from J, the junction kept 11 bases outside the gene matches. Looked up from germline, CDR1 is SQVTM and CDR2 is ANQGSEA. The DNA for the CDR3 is TGCAGCGTTGTTGGGACTAGCGGGAAGAGTGGCGCAGATACGCAGTATTTT. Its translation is CSVVGTSGKSGADTQYF.

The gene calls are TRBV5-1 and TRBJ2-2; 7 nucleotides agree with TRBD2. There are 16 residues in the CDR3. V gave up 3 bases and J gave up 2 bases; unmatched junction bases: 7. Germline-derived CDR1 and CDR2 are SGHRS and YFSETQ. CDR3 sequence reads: CASSYGTTLNTGELFF. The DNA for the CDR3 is TGCGCCAGCAGCTACGGGACTACCCTAAACACCGGGGAGCTGTTTTTT.